These 2 T cell receptor beta chains originate from one sample sequenced in a study of T cell responses to AZD1222 COVID-19 vaccine. The assay was immunoSEQ multiplex PCR, and TCRdb's table has in-frame clones only and misses some. The data show about 110,000 clones, around 90% seen once. Source: peripheral blood, taken on day 0 of MenACWY control vaccination. The source of these receptors is an adult in good health.

This chain connects TRBV13 to TRBJ1-3; possibly TRBD1 for D (5 bases). This CDR3 region has 18 residues. Germline V gene sequence: CDR1 PRHDT, CDR2 FYEKMQ (reference sequence). Trimming took off 2 bases at V and 4 bases at J, with 21 bases between the two ends. The CDR3 coding sequence is TGTGCCAGCAGCTTAAACCGGGGCTCCGTCCCGGGAGGAAACACCATATATTTT. Translated, it gives CASSLNRGSVPGGNTIYF.

The rearrangement uses TRBV28 and TRBJ1-6; 7 nucleotides align to TRBD1. Germline V gene lookup returns CDR1 MDHEN and CDR2 SYDVKM. The CDR3 loop spans 14 amino acids. V trimming: 5 bases; J trimming: 10 bases; junction bases outside the gene matches: 8. CDR3 loop: CASSEPGQKSPLHF. The CDR3 DNA follows: TGTGCCAGCAGTGAGCCGGGACAGAAATCACCCCTCCACTTT.